One and the same sample provided the 12 T cell receptor beta chains below, sequenced in a study of T cells in localized non-small cell lung cancer. Sequenced by immunoSEQ multiplex PCR; TCRdb stores in-frame clones only, minus some. Of tens of thousands of clones detected, 88% appear once; the ten largest clones hold around a fifth. The source material was peripheral blood, sampled before any cancer treatment. These receptors were collected from a woman aged 35 to 70 with stage I squamous cell lung carcinoma.

The chain employs TRBV6-5 and TRBJ1-1, with D possibly matching TRBD1 (5 bases). In germline, CDR1 is MNHEY, CDR2 SVGAGI. The ends were cut back, 6 bases at V and 1 base at J, with 9 bases in the middle. This CDR3 contains 13 residues. DNA for the CDR3: TGTGCCAGCAGGGGGGTTGGGAACACTGAAGCTTTCTTT. Translated, it gives CASRGVGNTEAFF.

The chain has TRBV18 and TRBJ2-5; 8 nucleotides align to TRBD2. The CDR3 covers 16 residues. Germline trimming cut 4 bases from V and 4 bases from J; bases unmatched to any gene: 11. CDR1 KGHSH and CDR2 LQKENI come from the germline V gene. For the CDR3, the DNA is TGTGCCAGCTCACGACCGGGACTAGTAAGTCTAGAGACCCAGTACTTC. Amino acids: CASSRPGLVSLETQYF.

The chain joins TRBV4-1 to TRBJ2-1; 10 bases align to TRBD2. Germline CDR1 and CDR2: MGHRA and YSYEKL. The V segment lost 1 base and the J segment 4 bases; nucleotides outside the gene matches: 4. The CDR3 is made up of 16 amino acids. CDR3 loop: CASSQGSGGAYNEQFF. CDR3 nucleotide sequence: TGCGCCAGCAGCCAAGGGAGCGGGGGGGCGTACAATGAGCAGTTCTTC.

Only a few counts were recorded for this clone. The DNA for the CDR3 is TGTGCCAGCAGCACTGGACAGAACAATGAGCAGTTCTTC. Its translation: CASSTGQNNEQFF. The genes are TRBV7-8 and TRBJ2-1; D is possibly TRBD1 (6 bases). Germline V gene data show CDR1 as SGHVS and CDR2 as FQNEAQ. Trimming cost V 5 bases and J 5 bases, with 10 bases left between them. This CDR3 has 13 amino acids.

The sample holds a few counts of this clone. The chain couples TRBV5-4 to TRBJ1-2; possible D gene TRBD1, 5 bases. Germline V gene lookup returns CDR1 SGHNT and CDR2 YYREEE (reference sequence). The length of the CDR3 is 14 residues. Trimming pared 4 bases from V and 2 bases from J, leaving 12 bases between. In DNA, the CDR3 is TGTGCCAGCAGCACCCTCCAGGGAAACTATGGCTACACCTTC. Residues: CASSTLQGNYGYTF.

J is TRBJ1-2 and V is TRBV30, with a weak D call TRBD1 (5 bases). Germline V gene sequence: CDR1 GTSNPN, CDR2 SVGIG (reference sequence). Trimming pared 2 bases from V and 0 bases from J, leaving 25 bases between. The CDR3 has 19 residues. The CDR3 DNA follows: TGTGCCTGGAGTCCTGCCTTTGACAGCCGACTTAATTCTAACTATGGCTACACCTTC. Translated, it gives CAWSPAFDSRLNSNYGYTF.

This rearrangement joins TRBV6-1 to TRBJ2-7; D perhaps matches TRBD1 (8 bases). The germline V gene encodes CDR1 MNHNS and CDR2 SASEGT. With 4 bases removed from V and 8 bases from J, the gap between germline ends came to 21 bases. CDR3 length: 15 amino acids. The CDR3 nucleotides read TGTGCCAGCAGTGGTGGACAGGGCTGGGAGGGGCAGCAGTACTTC. The encoded protein is CASSGGQGWEGQQYF.

The rearrangement joins TRBV7-2 to TRBJ1-1; D might be TRBD1 (6 bases). The germline gives CDR1 SGHTA, CDR2 FQGNSA. V was clipped by 2 bases and J by 5 bases, with 15 bases between them. This CDR3 is built from 15 residues. The CDR3 loop reads CASSLSTGGWTEAFF. CDR3 sequence (DNA): TGTGCCAGCAGCTTAAGTACCGGGGGCTGGACTGAAGCTTTCTTT.

The gene calls are TRBV18 and TRBJ1-2; weak D call: TRBD1 (6 bases). In germline, CDR1 is KGHSH, CDR2 LQKENI. Trimming took off 0 bases at V and 4 bases at J, with 6 bases between the two ends. The CDR3 sequence is 13 residues long. The CDR3 reads CASSPPGAYGYTF. As DNA, the CDR3 is TGTGCCAGCTCACCACCGGGGGCCTATGGCTACACCTTC.

This chain links TRBV9 with TRBJ1-2; D gene uncertain. There are 15 residues in the CDR3. The germline V gene encodes CDR1 SGDLS and CDR2 YYNGEE. Trimming left V 4 bases short and J 2 bases short, with 15 bases between. In DNA, the CDR3 is TGTGCCAGCAGCCCGTCTGGGGATAGGAACTATGGCTACACCTTC. Its protein is CASSPSGDRNYGYTF.

This chain links TRBV7-8 with TRBJ2-1; D is unresolved. Trimming took 4 bases from V and 5 from J, leaving 15 bases between them. This CDR3 is 15 amino acids long. Germline CDR1 is SGHVS and CDR2 is FQNEAQ. The CDR3 region has the DNA TGTGCCAGCAGCTCCTTAGGGATGCCCCACAATGAGCAGTTCTTC. Translated: CASSSLGMPHNEQFF.

This chain joins TRBV5-1 and TRBJ1-1; D is unresolved. This CDR3 is built from 14 residues. V was trimmed by 6 bases and J by 0 bases, leaving 12 bases between them. Germline assignment: CDR1 SGHRS and CDR2 YFSETQ. The CDR3 is CASTEGPLNTEAFF. CDR3 DNA sequence: TGCGCCAGCACTGAGGGCCCCCTGAACACTGAAGCTTTCTTT.